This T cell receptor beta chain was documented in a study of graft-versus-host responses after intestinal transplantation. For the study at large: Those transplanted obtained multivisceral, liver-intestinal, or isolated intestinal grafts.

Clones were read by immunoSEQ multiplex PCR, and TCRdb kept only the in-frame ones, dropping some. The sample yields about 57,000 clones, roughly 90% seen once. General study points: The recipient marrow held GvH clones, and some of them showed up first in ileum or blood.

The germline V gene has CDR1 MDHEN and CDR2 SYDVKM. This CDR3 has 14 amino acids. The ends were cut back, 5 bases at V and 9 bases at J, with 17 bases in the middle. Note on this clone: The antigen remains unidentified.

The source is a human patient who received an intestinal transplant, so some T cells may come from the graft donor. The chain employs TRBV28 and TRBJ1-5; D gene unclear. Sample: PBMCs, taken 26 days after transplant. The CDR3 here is CASSLELLHRPQHF. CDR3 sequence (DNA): TGTGCCAGCAGTCTCGAGTTGTTGCATCGGCCCCAGCATTTT.